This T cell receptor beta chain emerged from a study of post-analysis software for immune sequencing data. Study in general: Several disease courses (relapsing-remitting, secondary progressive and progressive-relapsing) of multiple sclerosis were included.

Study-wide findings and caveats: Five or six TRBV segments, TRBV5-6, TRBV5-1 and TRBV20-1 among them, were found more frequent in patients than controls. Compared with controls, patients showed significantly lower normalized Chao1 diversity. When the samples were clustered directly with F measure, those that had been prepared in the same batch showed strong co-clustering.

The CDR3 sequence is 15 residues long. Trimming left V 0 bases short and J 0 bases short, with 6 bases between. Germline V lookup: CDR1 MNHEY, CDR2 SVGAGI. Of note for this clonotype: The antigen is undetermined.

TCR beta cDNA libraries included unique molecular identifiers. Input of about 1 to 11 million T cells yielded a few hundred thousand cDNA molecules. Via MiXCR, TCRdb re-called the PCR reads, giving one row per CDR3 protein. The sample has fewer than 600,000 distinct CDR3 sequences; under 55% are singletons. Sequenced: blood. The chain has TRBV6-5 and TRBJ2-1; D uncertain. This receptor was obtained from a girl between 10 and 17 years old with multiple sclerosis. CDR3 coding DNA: TGTGCCAGCAGTTACTCCCCAGGCTCCTACAATGAGCAGTTCTTC. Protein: CASSYSPGSYNEQFF.